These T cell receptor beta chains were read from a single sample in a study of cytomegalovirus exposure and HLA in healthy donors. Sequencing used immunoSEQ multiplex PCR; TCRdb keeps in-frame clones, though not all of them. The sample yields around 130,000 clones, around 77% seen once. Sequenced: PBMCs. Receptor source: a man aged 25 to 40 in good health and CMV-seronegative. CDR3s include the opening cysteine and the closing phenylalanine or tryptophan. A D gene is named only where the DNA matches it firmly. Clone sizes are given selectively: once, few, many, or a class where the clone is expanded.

CDR3 DNA: TGTGCCAGCAGCTATTCGGACCGGGGGGCGACCCAGTACTTC; CDR3 protein: CASSYSDRGATQYF; D gene: NA; clone size: NA; J gene: TRBJ2-5; V gene: TRBV9
CDR3 DNA: TGCGCCAGCAGTTACTCTTTTGGCGGGAGCTCCTACGAGCAGTACTTC; CDR3 protein: CASSYSFGGSSYEQYF; D gene: TRBD2; clone size: NA; J gene: TRBJ2-7; V gene: TRBV5-1
CDR3 DNA: TGCAGCGTGGGGCCCCGTTATGACAGCTCCTACGAGCAGTACTTC; CDR3 protein: CSVGPRYDSSYEQYF; D gene: NA; clone size: NA; J gene: TRBJ2-7; V gene: TRBV29-1
CDR3 DNA: TGCGCCAGCAGCGGGGGACAGGATCCCTACAATGAGCAGTTCTTC; CDR3 protein: CASSGGQDPYNEQFF; D gene: TRBD1; clone size: NA; J gene: TRBJ2-1; V gene: TRBV5-1
CDR3 DNA: TGTGCCAGCAGCTTGGGAAACGGACAGGGGGCGACCCAGTACTTC; CDR3 protein: CASSLGNGQGATQYF; D gene: TRBD1; clone size: NA; J gene: TRBJ2-5; V gene: TRBV5-8
CDR3 DNA: TGCGCCAGCAGCTTGGCCCCAGGGGGGGAAAAACTGTTTTTT; CDR3 protein: CASSLAPGGEKLFF; D gene: TRBD1; clone size: NA; J gene: TRBJ1-4; V gene: TRBV5-1
CDR3 DNA: TGCGCCAGCAGCCAAGTAAGGACAGGGATTGTAAAAGGTGGAAACACCATATATTTT; CDR3 protein: CASSQVRTGIVKGGNTIYF; D gene: TRBD1; clone size: NA; J gene: TRBJ1-3; V gene: TRBV4-1
CDR3 DNA: TGTGCCAGCAGCTTATGGCAGGGCCCCTACGAGCAGTACTTC; CDR3 protein: CASSLWQGPYEQYF; D gene: NA; clone size: NA; J gene: TRBJ2-7; V gene: TRBV7-2
CDR3 DNA: TGTGCCAGCAGCTTTCAGGGTCCTGAAGCTTTCTTT; CDR3 protein: CASSFQGPEAFF; D gene: NA; clone size: NA; J gene: TRBJ1-1; V gene: TRBV5-6
CDR3 DNA: TGCGCCAGCAGCCAAAAGGGGCACTTCTCTGGAAACACCATATATTTT; CDR3 protein: CASSQKGHFSGNTIYF; D gene: NA; clone size: NA; J gene: TRBJ1-3; V gene: TRBV4-1
CDR3 DNA: TGTGCCAGCAGCCCTACAGGGACCACTGAAGCTTTCTTT; CDR3 protein: CASSPTGTTEAFF; D gene: NA; clone size: NA; J gene: TRBJ1-1; V gene: TRBV7-3
CDR3 DNA: TGTGCCAGCAGTTTTCCCGGGACAGGGGGTGGAGAGCAGTACTTC; CDR3 protein: CASSFPGTGGGEQYF; D gene: TRBD1; clone size: few; J gene: TRBJ2-7; V gene: TRBV28
CDR3 DNA: TGTGCCAGCGGGGCGGGGACTAAGGGCACAGATACGCAGTATTTT; CDR3 protein: CASGAGTKGTDTQYF; D gene: TRBD2; clone size: NA; J gene: TRBJ2-3; V gene: TRBV5-8
CDR3 DNA: TGTGCCAGCAGCGCCGGGACTAGCGGGAGCGACGAGCAGTACTTC; CDR3 protein: CASSAGTSGSDEQYF; D gene: TRBD2; clone size: NA; J gene: TRBJ2-7; V gene: TRBV28
CDR3 DNA: TGTGCCAGTGGGGGGGTTTCTAGCGGGAGAGAGACCCAGTACTTC; CDR3 protein: CASGGVSSGRETQYF; D gene: TRBD2; clone size: NA; J gene: TRBJ2-5; V gene: TRBV2
CDR3 DNA: TGTGCCAGCAGTTACACGCCGGTCAGGGAAGGCTACACCTTC; CDR3 protein: CASSYTPVREGYTF; D gene: NA; clone size: NA; J gene: TRBJ1-2; V gene: TRBV6-5
CDR3 DNA: TGTGCCAGCAGCATAGGGACAGAAAACATTCAGTACTTC; CDR3 protein: CASSIGTENIQYF; D gene: TRBD1; clone size: NA; J gene: TRBJ2-4; V gene: TRBV7-6
CDR3 DNA: TGTGCCAGCAGCTTACCTGAGACAGATACGCAGTATTTT; CDR3 protein: CASSLPETDTQYF; D gene: NA; clone size: NA; J gene: TRBJ2-3; V gene: TRBV7-9
CDR3 DNA: TGTGCCAGCAGCGCGACAGGGGGCCTTACTGAAGCTTTCTTT; CDR3 protein: CASSATGGLTEAFF; D gene: TRBD1; clone size: once; J gene: TRBJ1-1; V gene: TRBV14
CDR3 DNA: TGTGCCAGCAGCGTTTCAGCGAACTCTGGAAACACCATATATTTT; CDR3 protein: CASSVSANSGNTIYF; D gene: NA; clone size: NA; J gene: TRBJ1-3; V gene: TRBV9
CDR3 DNA: TGTGCCAGCAGCTCACCGGGACAGGGGAACGAGCAGTACTTC; CDR3 protein: CASSSPGQGNEQYF; D gene: TRBD1; clone size: NA; J gene: TRBJ2-7; V gene: TRBV7-9
CDR3 DNA: TGTGCCAGCAGCGTCCCAGGGAGGAGTGAGCAGTTCTTC; CDR3 protein: CASSVPGRSEQFF; D gene: NA; clone size: NA; J gene: TRBJ2-1; V gene: TRBV7-2
CDR3 DNA: TGTGCCAGCAGTTACTCACAGGGATCGACCTACGAGCAGTACTTC; CDR3 protein: CASSYSQGSTYEQYF; D gene: NA; clone size: NA; J gene: TRBJ2-7; V gene: TRBV6-6
CDR3 DNA: TGCGCCAGCAGCCCCCCTGGGAGTTCGACAGGGATGGATGAGCAGTTCTTC; CDR3 protein: CASSPPGSSTGMDEQFF; D gene: TRBD1; clone size: few; J gene: TRBJ2-1; V gene: TRBV5-1
CDR3 DNA: TGTGCCAGCAGTAGGGACAGGGAAAATTCACCCCTCCACTTT; CDR3 protein: CASSRDRENSPLHF; D gene: TRBD1; clone size: NA; J gene: TRBJ1-6; V gene: TRBV5-4
CDR3 DNA: TGTGCCAGCAGCTCCCGTGACAGGGGGCGATGGTACACTGAAGCTTTCTTT; CDR3 protein: CASSSRDRGRWYTEAFF; D gene: TRBD1; clone size: NA; J gene: TRBJ1-1; V gene: TRBV11-2
CDR3 DNA: TGTGCCAGCAGCCCCGGACAGGTTGGCACTGAAGCTTTCTTT; CDR3 protein: CASSPGQVGTEAFF; D gene: TRBD1; clone size: NA; J gene: TRBJ1-1; V gene: TRBV9
CDR3 DNA: TGCGCCAGCAGCTTGAGAGGACAGGGAAGAGAGACCCAGTACTTC; CDR3 protein: CASSLRGQGRETQYF; D gene: TRBD1; clone size: NA; J gene: TRBJ2-5; V gene: TRBV5-1
CDR3 DNA: TGTGCCAGCAGTGATAGTTACTATGGCTACACCTTC; CDR3 protein: CASSDSYYGYTF; D gene: NA; clone size: NA; J gene: TRBJ1-2; V gene: TRBV6-1
CDR3 DNA: TGTGCCAGCAGCGCTAGACTGGAGAGTAATGGCTACACCTTC; CDR3 protein: CASSARLESNGYTF; D gene: NA; clone size: few; J gene: TRBJ1-2; V gene: TRBV11-1
CDR3 DNA: TGTGCCAGCAGACGACAGGGTGTTGGGAACTATGGCTACACCTTC; CDR3 protein: CASRRQGVGNYGYTF; D gene: TRBD1; clone size: NA; J gene: TRBJ1-2; V gene: TRBV27
CDR3 DNA: TGTGCCAGCATATTAGCGGGAGGATTACAAGAGACCCAGTACTTC; CDR3 protein: CASILAGGLQETQYF; D gene: TRBD2; clone size: NA; J gene: TRBJ2-5; V gene: TRBV6-1
CDR3 DNA: TGTGCCACCAGCCGACTCCGGGGTAGCGGGAGGGGTCTCGCCTACGAGCAGTACTTC; CDR3 protein: CATSRLRGSGRGLAYEQYF; D gene: TRBD2; clone size: NA; J gene: TRBJ2-7; V gene: TRBV15
CDR3 DNA: TGCGCCAGCAGCTACGACAGGCAGGGGGCAAATGAGCAGTTCTTC; CDR3 protein: CASSYDRQGANEQFF; D gene: TRBD1; clone size: once; J gene: TRBJ2-1; V gene: TRBV5-1
CDR3 DNA: TGTGCCAGCAGTGAAGACCTCGGGGAGACCCAGTACTTC; CDR3 protein: CASSEDLGETQYF; D gene: NA; clone size: NA; J gene: TRBJ2-5; V gene: TRBV2
CDR3 DNA: TGTGCCAGCAGCTTCACAGGGGGAAATTCACCCCTCCACTTT; CDR3 protein: CASSFTGGNSPLHF; D gene: TRBD1; clone size: few; J gene: TRBJ1-6; V gene: TRBV5-4
CDR3 DNA: TGTGCCAGCGGGACCTCGGGGGACTATAGCAATCAGCCCCAGCATTTT; CDR3 protein: CASGTSGDYSNQPQHF; D gene: NA; clone size: NA; J gene: TRBJ1-5; V gene: TRBV7-9
CDR3 DNA: TGCGCCAGCAGCCCCCGGGTCAGTAGCTATGGCTACACCTTC; CDR3 protein: CASSPRVSSYGYTF; D gene: NA; clone size: once; J gene: TRBJ1-2; V gene: TRBV4-3
CDR3 DNA: TGTGCCATCAGTGCGGGTTGGGAGACCCAGTACTTC; CDR3 protein: CAISAGWETQYF; D gene: NA; clone size: NA; J gene: TRBJ2-5; V gene: TRBV10-3
CDR3 DNA: TGTGCCAGCAGCCAAGAAATGCCGGGGGTCTTATATGGCTACACCTTC; CDR3 protein: CASSQEMPGVLYGYTF; D gene: NA; clone size: few; J gene: TRBJ1-2; V gene: TRBV4-2
CDR3 DNA: TGCGCCAGCAGCCCCGGTCCAAATCTCTATGGCTACACCTTC; CDR3 protein: CASSPGPNLYGYTF; D gene: NA; clone size: NA; J gene: TRBJ1-2; V gene: TRBV5-1
CDR3 DNA: TGTGCCAGCAGTATAGCGGGGGGGTATGAGAATGAGCAGTTCTTC; CDR3 protein: CASSIAGGYENEQFF; D gene: TRBD2; clone size: NA; J gene: TRBJ2-1; V gene: TRBV2
CDR3 DNA: TGCGCCAGCAGCCAAGGGACAGGGAGCCTAGCGGGGGCCGGCGAGACCCAGTACTTC; CDR3 protein: CASSQGTGSLAGAGETQYF; D gene: TRBD2; clone size: NA; J gene: TRBJ2-5; V gene: TRBV4-3
CDR3 DNA: TGTGCCAGCAGCCGCTTGGCGAACACTGAAGCTTTCTTT; CDR3 protein: CASSRLANTEAFF; D gene: NA; clone size: once; J gene: TRBJ1-1; V gene: TRBV27
CDR3 DNA: TGTGCCAGCAGCACAGGGGTCTGGGAAGAAAAACTGTTTTTT; CDR3 protein: CASSTGVWEEKLFF; D gene: TRBD1; clone size: NA; J gene: TRBJ1-4; V gene: TRBV28
CDR3 DNA: TGTGCCAGCAGCCTCACCGGGTTTGACTATGGCTACACCTTC; CDR3 protein: CASSLTGFDYGYTF; D gene: NA; clone size: NA; J gene: TRBJ1-2; V gene: TRBV5-4
CDR3 DNA: TGTGCCAGCAGCCCGACAGGGACTGAAGCTTTCTTT; CDR3 protein: CASSPTGTEAFF; D gene: TRBD1; clone size: NA; J gene: TRBJ1-1; V gene: TRBV6-1